Listed here are 3 T cell receptor beta chains from one sample, sequenced in a study of Ad26.COV2.S vaccination and SARS-CoV-2 variants. Data came from immunoSEQ multiplex PCR; TCRdb stores just in-frame clones and leaves some out. This sample yields around 140,000 clones, of which about nine tenths are seen a single time; around 5% belongs to the top ten. The sequenced sample was peripheral blood, obtained after recovery from COVID-19. Source of these receptors: a human donor who had recovered from COVID-19.

The rearrangement joins TRBV5-1 to TRBJ2-3; 8 bases align to TRBD2. Germline CDR1 reads SGHRS; CDR2 reads YFSETQ. This CDR3 comprises 20 residues. Losses at the gene ends were 4 bases for V and 2 bases for J; bases not matched to a gene: 21. CDR3 coding DNA: TGCGCCAGCAGCGAGACCCCCCCCGGGGGCGGGGGGCTCTTCACAGATACGCAGTATTTT. This gives the protein CASSETPPGGGGLFTDTQYF.

The chain couples TRBV6-2 or TRBV6-3 to TRBJ2-7; TRBD1 matches at 7 bases. Germline V gene lookup returns CDR1 MNHEY and CDR2 SVGEGT. Unmatched junction bases numbered 3, after V lost 5 bases and J lost 5 bases. The CDR3 extends over 12 amino acids. This CDR3 reads CASSRQGDEQYF. For the CDR3, the DNA is TGTGCCAGCAGTAGACAGGGCGACGAGCAGTACTTC.

This sequence joins TRBV28 and TRBJ2-1; D is ambiguous. CDR3 length: 12 amino acids. Per the germline V gene, CDR1 is MDHEN and CDR2 is SYDVKM. Trimming took 3 bases from V and 10 from J, leaving 10 bases between them. CDR3 nucleotide sequence: TGTGCCAGCAGTTTGGGCCCCTTGGAGCAGTTCTTC. Protein: CASSLGPLEQFF.